The 22 T cell receptor beta chains in this list originate from one sample, sequenced in a study of OX40 agonist ivuxolimab in advanced cancers. Produced via immunoSEQ multiplex PCR; TCRdb's table is partial and in-frame only. The sample holds roughly 120,000 clones; 92% are singletons and the top ten take about 0.81%. Sample: CD4+ or CD8+ T cells sorted from blood, taken in a trial of the OX40 agonist ivuxolimab. Source of these receptors: an adult with an advanced solid tumor such as melanoma, head and neck, liver or kidney cancer.

The chain is built from TRBV28 and TRBJ2-7; TRBD2 aligns across 9 bases. The V gene's germline CDR1 is MDHEN and CDR2 SYDVKM. CDR3 length equals 16 residues. V gave up 2 bases and J gave up 2 bases; unmatched junction bases: 7. The CDR3 protein is CASSLGSASGAYEQYF. CDR3 DNA sequence: TGTGCCAGCAGTTTAGGTTCGGCTAGCGGGGCCTACGAGCAGTACTTC.

The chain recombines TRBV9 with TRBJ2-5; a weak D match, TRBD1 (5 bases). The tail of the sequence fits TRBJ2-7 better, so the J call may be wrong. Germline lookup yields CDR1 SGDLS and CDR2 YYNGEE. The CDR3 is made up of 15 amino acids. DNA for the CDR3: TGTGCCAGCAGCCCGGAAACAGGAGCCAACTACGAGCAGTACTTC. Translated, it gives CASSPETGANYEQYF.

Concerning this clone: One end of the junction does not line up with germline, which may come from a read error. V and J are TRBV7-9 and TRBJ2-7, with a possible D match to TRBD2 (5 bases). Germline V gene sequence: CDR1 SEHNR, CDR2 FQNEAQ (reference sequence). The CDR3 covers 15 residues. CDR3: CASSQDPQAAYEQYF. The CDR3 nucleotides read TGCGCCAGCAGCCAAGATCCCCAAGCGGCCTACGAGCAGTACTTC.

The chain combines TRBV5-4 with TRBJ1-4, with D unclear. Germline V gene lookup returns CDR1 SGHNT and CDR2 YYREEE (reference sequence). The length of the CDR3 is 13 residues. V lost 2 bases, J lost 7 bases, and 9 bases lay in between. The CDR3 nucleotides are TGTGCCAGCAGCTTATACCCGAGTGAAAAACTGTTTTTT. It yields the protein CASSLYPSEKLFF.

The V call is TRBV27, the J call TRBJ2-2; possibly TRBD2 for D (5 bases). The CDR3 has 15 amino acids. The V gene lost 3 bases and the J gene lost 7 bases, with 15 bases spanning the gap. Germline-derived CDR1 and CDR2 are MNHEY and SMNVEV (reference sequence). The CDR3 DNA sequence: TGTGCCAGCAGTTTCCGCCCTTTCGGGAACGGGGAGCTGTTTTTT. It is translated as CASSFRPFGNGELFF.

The rearrangement joins TRBV28 to TRBJ1-5, with no clear D. V lost 8 bases, J lost 6 bases, and 5 bases lay in between. Germline CDR1 reads MDHEN; CDR2 reads SYDVKM. The CDR3 loop spans 10 amino acids. The chain's CDR3 is CASGGQPQHF. The CDR3 coding sequence is TGTGCCAGCGGAGGTCAGCCCCAGCATTTT.

The V gene is TRBV18, the J gene TRBJ2-7; 9 nucleotides match TRBD1. J lost 3 bases, V lost 3 bases, and 6 bases had no gene match. Germline V gene data show CDR1 as KGHSH and CDR2 as LQKENI. The CDR3 contains 15 residues. CDR3: CASSPKDRGSYEQYF. The CDR3 bases are TGTGCCAGCTCACCGAAGGACAGGGGTAGCTACGAGCAGTACTTC.

The chain employs TRBV6-5 and TRBJ1-5; D call uncertain. V was shortened by 0 bases and J by 0 bases, with 9 bases between the two germline ends. The germline CDR1 and CDR2 sequences are MNHEY and SVGAGI. The CDR3 covers 16 residues. CDR3 in DNA: TGTGCCAGCAGTTACTCTGGTTTCTATAGCAATCAGCCCCAGCATTTT. Its translation is CASSYSGFYSNQPQHF.

Concerning this clone itself: At one boundary the junction diverges from the germline segment, which might be a read error. The chain is built from TRBV4-2 and TRBJ1-5, with 9 bases that match TRBD1. CDR1 is LGHNA and CDR2 is YNFKEQ in the germline V gene. The CDR3 loop spans 14 amino acids. For the CDR3, the DNA is TGTGCCAACAGCCAGGGGACAGGGAATACGCCCCAGCATTTT. Residues: CANSQGTGNTPQHF.

V gene TRBV5-1 combines with J gene TRBJ2-7; possibly TRBD1 for D (6 bases). With 4 bases removed from V and 1 base from J, the gap between germline ends came to 12 bases. CDR1 SGHRS and CDR2 YFSETQ come from the germline V gene. The CDR3 covers 14 residues. In DNA form, the CDR3 reads TGCGCCAGCAGCCAGGACAGCACATCCTACGAGCAGTACTTC. Protein sequence: CASSQDSTSYEQYF.

The V and J genes are TRBV18 and TRBJ1-5; maybe TRBD1 (6 bases). This CDR3 region has 16 residues. V gave up 6 bases and J gave up 3 bases, with 18 bases separating them. CDR1 and CDR2 from the germline V gene are KGHSH and LQKENI. As DNA, the CDR3 is TGTGCCAGCTCGCCCTACATTAACAGGGTCAATCAGCCCCAGCATTTT. Translation: CASSPYINRVNQPQHF.

This chain joins TRBV27 and TRBJ2-1; D gene ambiguous. Trimming took 3 bases from V and 3 from J, leaving 15 bases between them. Per germline, CDR1 MNHEY and CDR2 SMNVEV (reference sequence). CDR3 size: 16 residues. The CDR3 nucleotides are TGTGCCAGCAGTTTTAGCACTGGGGAATTCTACAATGAGCAGTTCTTC. This translates into CASSFSTGEFYNEQFF.

The V and J genes are TRBV7-9 and TRBJ1-6; 7 bases are a match to TRBD1. Germline lookup yields CDR1 SEHNR and CDR2 FQNEAQ (reference sequence). This CDR3 contains 15 residues. V lost 4 bases, J lost 9 bases, and 9 bases stayed unmatched. In DNA, the CDR3 is TGTGCCAGCAGCTGGGACAGAACCGGGGGTTCACCCCTCCACTTT. As protein: CASSWDRTGGSPLHF.

The chain recombines TRBV7-9 with TRBJ2-1; the match to TRBD1 covers 9 bases. This CDR3 has 16 amino acids. Trimming at V came to 6 bases and at J to 0 bases, leaving 6 bases not matched to a gene. Per the germline V gene, CDR1 is SEHNR and CDR2 is FQNEAQ (reference sequence). The CDR3 region is CASSPTGGSSYNEQFF. The CDR3 bases are TGTGCCAGCAGTCCTACAGGGGGCAGCTCCTACAATGAGCAGTTCTTC.

This clone was detected once. V is TRBV5-5 and J is TRBJ1-3; D is undetermined. Germline CDR1 reads SGHKS; CDR2 reads YYEKEE (reference sequence). V was clipped by 4 bases and J by 10 bases, with 15 bases between them. CDR3 length equals 13 residues. CDR3 bases: TGTGCCAGCAGCCCGCAATCGGATGGGACCATATATTTT. Encoded protein: CASSPQSDGTIYF.

The CDR3 loop is CASSSQGGEQYF. CDR3 nucleotide sequence: TGCGCCAGCAGCTCTCAGGGAGGGGAGCAGTACTTC. This chain connects TRBV5-1 to TRBJ2-7; 7 bases fit TRBD2. The V gene's germline CDR1 is SGHRS and CDR2 YFSETQ. V was clipped by 3 bases and J by 7 bases; unmatched bases: 4. The CDR3 sequence is 12 residues long.

The V and J genes are TRBV28 and TRBJ2-4; D is perhaps TRBD1 or TRBD2 (6 bases each). The germline V gene has CDR1 MDHEN and CDR2 SYDVKM. V dropped 4 bases and J dropped 9 bases, with 16 bases sitting between them. The CDR3 length is 14 residues. The CDR3 region is CASSSQGKGGIQYF. DNA for the CDR3: TGTGCCAGCAGTTCCCAGGGAAAGGGGGGCATTCAGTACTTC.

The rearrangement uses TRBV6-6 and TRBJ2-1; no clear D gene. Germline CDR1 reads MNHNY; CDR2 reads SVGAGI (reference sequence). This CDR3 contains 11 residues. The V gene lost 7 bases and the J gene lost 11 bases, with 12 bases spanning the gap. CDR3 DNA: TGTGCCAGCAATTCTCAAGCTCAGCAGTTCTTC. It encodes CASNSQAQQFF.

This chain uses TRBV4-1 with TRBJ1-4, with D possibly being TRBD1 (6 bases). The CDR3 contains 19 residues. Trimming took off 7 bases at V and 0 bases at J, with 24 bases between the two ends. Germline V gives CDR1 MGHRA, CDR2 YSYEKL. The CDR3 sequence: CASTSGPQKRQATNEKLFF. In DNA form, the CDR3 reads TGCGCCAGCACCTCCGGACCCCAAAAAAGACAGGCAACTAATGAAAAACTGTTTTTT.

The chain carries TRBV29-1 and TRBJ1-1; possibly TRBD1 for D (5 bases). Germline lookup yields CDR1 SQVTM and CDR2 ANQGSEA. The CDR3 is 13 amino acids. Between the trimmed V and J ends, which lost 7 bases and 1 base, there was a span of 13 bases. Here the CDR3 DNA reads TGCAGCGGTCTAAGACAGCCGAACACTGAAGCTTTCTTT. Amino acids: CSGLRQPNTEAFF.

The chain carries TRBV4-3 and TRBJ2-3; D unclear. V gave up 1 base and J gave up 7 bases, with 15 bases separating them. The V gene's germline CDR1 is LGHNA and CDR2 YSLEER. The CDR3 covers 15 residues. The CDR3 sequence: CASSQAPTPRNTQYF. CDR3 bases: TGCGCCAGCAGCCAAGCGCCCACCCCGCGGAATACGCAGTATTTT.

The CDR3 coding sequence is TGTGCCAGTAGGCTGGTTTCTAGCGGGAGCTCCTACAATGAGCAGTTCTTC. Its protein is CASRLVSSGSSYNEQFF. The rearrangement links TRBV19 to TRBJ2-1, with 10 positions matching TRBD2. Germline V lookup: CDR1 LNHDA, CDR2 SQIVND (reference sequence). V lost 6 bases, J lost 0 bases, and 8 bases stayed unmatched. This CDR3 comprises 17 residues.